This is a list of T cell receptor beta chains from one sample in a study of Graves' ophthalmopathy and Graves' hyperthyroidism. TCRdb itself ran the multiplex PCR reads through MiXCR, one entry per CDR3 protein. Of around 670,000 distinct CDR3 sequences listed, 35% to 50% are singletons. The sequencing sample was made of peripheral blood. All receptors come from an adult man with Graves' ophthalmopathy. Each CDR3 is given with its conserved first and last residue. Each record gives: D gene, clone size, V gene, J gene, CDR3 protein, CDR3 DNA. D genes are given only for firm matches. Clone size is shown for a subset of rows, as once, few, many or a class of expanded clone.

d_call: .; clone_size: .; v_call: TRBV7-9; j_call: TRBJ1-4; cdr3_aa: CASSLSGGVQLFF; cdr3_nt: TGTGCCAGCAGCTTATCGGGGGGTGTGCAACTGTTTTTT
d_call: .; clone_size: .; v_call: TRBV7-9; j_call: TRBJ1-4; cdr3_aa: CASSSTQGSYEKLFF; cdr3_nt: TGTGCCAGCAGCTCGACTCAGGGGAGTTATGAAAAACTGTTTTTT
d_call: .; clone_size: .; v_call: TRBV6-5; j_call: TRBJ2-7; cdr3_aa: CASSYGGANYEQYF; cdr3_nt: TGTGCCAGCAGTTACGGCGGGGCCAACTACGAGCAGTACTTC
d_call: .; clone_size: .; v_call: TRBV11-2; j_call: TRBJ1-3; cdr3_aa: CASSLATRQGPGNTIYF; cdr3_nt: TGTGCCAGCAGCTTGGCCACTCGGCAGGGGCCTGGAAACACCATATATTTT
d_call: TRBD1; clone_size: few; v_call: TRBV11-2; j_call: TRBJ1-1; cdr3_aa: CASAGTAMNTEAFF; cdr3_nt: TGTGCCAGCGCAGGGACAGCGATGAACACTGAAGCTTTCTTT
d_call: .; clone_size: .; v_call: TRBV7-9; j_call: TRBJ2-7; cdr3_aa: CASSGGVAVSYEQYF; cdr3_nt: TGTGCCAGCAGCGGTGGGGTTGCGGTTTCCTACGAGCAGTACTTC
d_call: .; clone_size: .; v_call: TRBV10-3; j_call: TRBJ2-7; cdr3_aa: CASSVNYHEQYF; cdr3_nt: TGTGCCAGCAGTGTTAATTACCACGAGCAGTACTTC
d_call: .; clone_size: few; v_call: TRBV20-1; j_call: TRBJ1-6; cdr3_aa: CSAKASPLHF; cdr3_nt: TGCAGTGCTAAGGCTTCACCCCTCCACTTT
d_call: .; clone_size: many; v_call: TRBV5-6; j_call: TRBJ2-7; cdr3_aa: CASSLDRYSYEQYF; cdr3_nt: TGTGCCAGCAGCTTGGACCGCTACTCCTACGAGCAGTACTTC
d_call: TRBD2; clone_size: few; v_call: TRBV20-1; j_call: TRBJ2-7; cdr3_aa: CSAGGGGFYEQYF; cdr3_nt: TGCAGTGCTGGAGGCGGGGGGTTCTACGAGCAGTACTTC
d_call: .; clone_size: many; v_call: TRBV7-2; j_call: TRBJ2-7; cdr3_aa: CASTGRRAQYF; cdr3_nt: TGTGCCAGCACGGGACGGCGCGCCCAGTACTTC
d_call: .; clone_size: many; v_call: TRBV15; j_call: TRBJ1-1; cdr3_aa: CATSGPGTIAEAFF; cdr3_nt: TGTGCCACCAGCGGCCCCGGGACAATCGCTGAAGCTTTCTTT
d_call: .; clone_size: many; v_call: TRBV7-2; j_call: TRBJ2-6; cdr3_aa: CASSRGGSGANVLTF; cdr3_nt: TGTGCCAGCAGCCGTGGGGGCTCTGGGGCCAACGTCCTGACTTTC
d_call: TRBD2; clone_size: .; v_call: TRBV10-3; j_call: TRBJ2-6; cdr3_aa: CAISERAGVSGANVLTF; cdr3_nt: TGTGCCATCAGTGAACGTGCGGGGGTCTCTGGGGCCAACGTCCTGACTTTC
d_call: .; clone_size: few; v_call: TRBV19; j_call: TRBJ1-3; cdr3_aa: CASSIRGASGNTIYF; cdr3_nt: TGTGCCAGTAGTATCAGGGGAGCCTCTGGAAACACCATATATTTT
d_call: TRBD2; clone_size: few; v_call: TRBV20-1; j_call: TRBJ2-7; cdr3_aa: CSAVGTTSGAWEQYF; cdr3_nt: TGCAGTGCCGTCGGAACTACTAGCGGGGCCTGGGAGCAGTACTTC
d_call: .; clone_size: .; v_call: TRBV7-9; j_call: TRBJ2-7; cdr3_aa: CASSGQVSSYEQYF; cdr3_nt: TGTGCCAGCAGCGGGCAGGTTAGCTCCTACGAGCAGTACTTC
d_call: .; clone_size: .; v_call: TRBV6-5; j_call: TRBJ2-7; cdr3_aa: CASSSDSLPYEQYF; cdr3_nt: TGTGCCAGCAGTAGCGACAGTCTTCCCTACGAGCAGTACTTC
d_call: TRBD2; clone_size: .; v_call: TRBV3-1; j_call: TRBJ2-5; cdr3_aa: CASRGTSGAETQYF; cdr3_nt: TGTGCCAGCAGGGGGACTAGCGGGGCGGAGACCCAGTACTTC
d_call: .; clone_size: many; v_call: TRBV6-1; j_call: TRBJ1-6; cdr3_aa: CASNTASPLHF; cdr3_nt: TGTGCCAGCAACACAGCCTCACCCCTCCACTTT
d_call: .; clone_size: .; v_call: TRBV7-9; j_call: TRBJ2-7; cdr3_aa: CASSSKGGNYEQYF; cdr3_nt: TGTGCCAGCAGCTCTAAGGGTGGCAACTACGAGCAGTACTTC
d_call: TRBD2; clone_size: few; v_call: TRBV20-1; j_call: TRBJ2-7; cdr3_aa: CSAPTVAGGPTMYEQYF; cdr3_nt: TGCAGTGCCCCTACAGTAGCGGGAGGTCCCACTATGTACGAGCAGTACTTC
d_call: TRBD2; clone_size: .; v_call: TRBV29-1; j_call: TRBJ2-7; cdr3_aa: CSGTSGSGHEQYF; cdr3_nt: TGCAGCGGGACTAGCGGGAGTGGCCACGAGCAGTACTTC
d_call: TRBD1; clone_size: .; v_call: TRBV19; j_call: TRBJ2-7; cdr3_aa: CASRTPGTGGYEQYF; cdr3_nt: TGTGCCAGTAGAACCCCTGGGACAGGCGGCTACGAGCAGTACTTC
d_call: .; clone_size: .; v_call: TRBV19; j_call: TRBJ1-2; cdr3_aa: CASSARGDGYTF; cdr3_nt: TGTGCCAGTAGTGCCAGGGGTGACGGCTACACCTTC
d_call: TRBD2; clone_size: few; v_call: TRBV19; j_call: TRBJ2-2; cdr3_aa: CASTGLAGGGVTGELFF; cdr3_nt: TGTGCCAGTACCGGGCTAGCGGGAGGTGGTGTCACCGGGGAGCTGTTTTTT
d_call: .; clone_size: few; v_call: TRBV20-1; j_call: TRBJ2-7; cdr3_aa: CSARDLEGEVSYEQYF; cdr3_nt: TGCAGTGCTAGAGATTTGGAGGGCGAGGTCTCCTACGAGCAGTACTTC
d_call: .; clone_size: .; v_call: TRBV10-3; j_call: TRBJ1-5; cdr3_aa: CAISAFGQGIYQPQHF; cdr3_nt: TGTGCCATCAGTGCATTTGGCCAGGGGATATATCAGCCCCAGCATTTT
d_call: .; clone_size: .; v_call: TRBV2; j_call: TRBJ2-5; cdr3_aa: CASSDSQYF; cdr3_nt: TGTGCCAGCAGTGATTCCCAGTACTTC
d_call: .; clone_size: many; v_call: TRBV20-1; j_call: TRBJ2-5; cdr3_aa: CSATYRSGREETQYF; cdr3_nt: TGCAGTGCTACATACAGGAGCGGGCGCGAAGAGACCCAGTACTTC
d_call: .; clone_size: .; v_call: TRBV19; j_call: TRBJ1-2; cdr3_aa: CASSIPDSNYGYTF; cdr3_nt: TGTGCCAGTAGTATCCCAGATTCTAACTATGGCTACACCTTC
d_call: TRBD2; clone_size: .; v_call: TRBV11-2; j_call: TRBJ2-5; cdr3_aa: CASSLQPGLAGGTAQYF; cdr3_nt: TGTGCCAGCAGTCTCCAACCGGGACTAGCGGGGGGAACGGCCCAGTACTTC
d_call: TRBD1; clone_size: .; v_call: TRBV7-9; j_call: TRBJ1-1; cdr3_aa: CASSSGQGAYTEAFF; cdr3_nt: TGTGCCAGCAGCAGCGGACAGGGGGCGTACACTGAAGCTTTCTTT
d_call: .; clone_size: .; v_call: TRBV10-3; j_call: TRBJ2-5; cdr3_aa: CASRGPDGEAQYF; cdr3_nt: TGTGCCAGCCGGGGACCTGACGGGGAGGCCCAGTACTTC
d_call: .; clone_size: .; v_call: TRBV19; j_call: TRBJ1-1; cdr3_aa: CASTLGGAWNTEAFF; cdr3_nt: TGTGCCAGTACCTTAGGCGGGGCGTGGAACACTGAAGCTTTCTTT
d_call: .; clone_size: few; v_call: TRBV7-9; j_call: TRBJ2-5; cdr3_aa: CASNLAGSNQETQYF; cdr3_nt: TGTGCCAGCAACTTAGCCGGCAGTAACCAAGAGACCCAGTACTTC
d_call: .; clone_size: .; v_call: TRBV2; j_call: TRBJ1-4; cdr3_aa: CASNIGATNEKLFF; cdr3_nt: TGTGCCAGCAACATCGGGGCAACTAATGAAAAACTGTTTTTT
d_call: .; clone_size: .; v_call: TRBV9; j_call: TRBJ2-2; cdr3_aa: CASSVGLAETGELFF; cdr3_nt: TGTGCCAGCAGCGTAGGTCTAGCCGAGACCGGGGAGCTGTTTTTT
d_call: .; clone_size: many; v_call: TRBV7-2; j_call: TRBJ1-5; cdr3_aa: CASSLATGDQPQHF; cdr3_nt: TGTGCCAGCAGCTTAGCGACAGGAGATCAGCCCCAGCATTTT
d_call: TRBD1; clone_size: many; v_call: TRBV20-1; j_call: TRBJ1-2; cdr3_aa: CSAKPTGGRSGYTF; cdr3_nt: TGCAGTGCTAAACCGACAGGGGGAAGGAGCGGCTACACCTTC
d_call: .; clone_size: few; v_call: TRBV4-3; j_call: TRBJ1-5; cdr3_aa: CASSRGTAELPQHF; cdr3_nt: TGCGCCAGCAGCCGAGGGACGGCGGAATTGCCCCAGCATTTT
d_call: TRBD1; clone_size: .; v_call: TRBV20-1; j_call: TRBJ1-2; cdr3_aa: CSARHRDRGRLGYGYTF; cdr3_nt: TGCAGTGCTAGGCACCGGGACAGGGGGAGGTTGGGCTATGGCTACACCTTC
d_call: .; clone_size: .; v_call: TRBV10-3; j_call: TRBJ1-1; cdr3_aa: CASIITTRATEAFF; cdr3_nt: TGTGCCAGCATTATTACGACACGGGCCACTGAAGCTTTCTTT
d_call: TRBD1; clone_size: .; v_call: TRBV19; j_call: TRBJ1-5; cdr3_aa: CASSAYRGGSNQPQHF; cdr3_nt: TGTGCCAGTAGTGCGTACAGGGGCGGGAGCAATCAGCCCCAGCATTTT
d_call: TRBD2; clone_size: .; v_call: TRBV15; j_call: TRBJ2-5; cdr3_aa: CATSRGGGGAGGPETQYF; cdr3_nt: TGTGCCACCAGCAGAGGAGGGGGAGGAGCGGGAGGGCCGGAGACCCAGTACTTC
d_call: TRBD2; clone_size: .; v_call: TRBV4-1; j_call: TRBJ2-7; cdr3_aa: CASSQDSGGLYEQYF; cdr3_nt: TGTGCCAGCAGCCAAGATAGCGGGGGACTCTACGAGCAGTACTTC
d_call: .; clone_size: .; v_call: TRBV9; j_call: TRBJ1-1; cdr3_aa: CASTPLGAQNTEAFF; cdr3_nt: TGTGCCAGCACCCCGTTGGGGGCCCAAAACACTGAAGCTTTCTTT
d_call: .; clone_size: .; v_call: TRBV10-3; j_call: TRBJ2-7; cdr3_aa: CAISPGGGYEQYF; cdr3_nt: TGTGCCATCAGCCCAGGGGGGGGCTACGAGCAGTACTTC
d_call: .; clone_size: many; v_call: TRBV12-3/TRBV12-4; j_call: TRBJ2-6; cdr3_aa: CASRDNSGANVLTF; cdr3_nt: TGTGCCAGCAGAGACAACTCTGGGGCCAACGTCCTGACTTTC
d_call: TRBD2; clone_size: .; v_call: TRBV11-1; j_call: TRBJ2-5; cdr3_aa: CASSRTSGNQETQYF; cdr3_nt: TGTGCCAGCAGCCGGACTAGCGGGAACCAAGAGACCCAGTACTTC
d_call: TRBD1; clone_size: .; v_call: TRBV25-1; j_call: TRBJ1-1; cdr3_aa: CASSGGQAPFGAFF; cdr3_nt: TGTGCCAGCAGTGGGGGACAGGCACCCTTTGGAGCTTTCTTT
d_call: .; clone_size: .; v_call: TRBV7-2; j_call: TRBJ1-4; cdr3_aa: CASSLGGAVGEKLFF; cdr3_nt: TGTGCCAGCAGCTTAGGGGGCGCGGTAGGGGAAAAACTGTTTTTT
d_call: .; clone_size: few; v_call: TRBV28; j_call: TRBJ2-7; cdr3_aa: CASSFPTGIGQKQYF; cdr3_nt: TGTGCCAGCAGTTTCCCCACGGGAATTGGGCAGAAGCAGTACTTC
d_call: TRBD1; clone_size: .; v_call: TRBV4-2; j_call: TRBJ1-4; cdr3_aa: CASSHPGGDEKLFF; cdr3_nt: TGTGCCAGCAGCCATCCAGGGGGTGACGAAAAACTGTTTTTT
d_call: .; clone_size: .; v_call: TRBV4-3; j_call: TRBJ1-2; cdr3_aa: CASSPLVRPLHHYGYTF; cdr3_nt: TGCGCCAGCAGCCCGTTGGTGCGACCCCTCCACCACTATGGCTACACCTTC
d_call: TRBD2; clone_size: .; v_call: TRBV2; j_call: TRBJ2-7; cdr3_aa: CASMPGLAGGFYEQYF; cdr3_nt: TGTGCCAGCATGCCGGGACTAGCGGGAGGGTTTTACGAGCAGTACTTC
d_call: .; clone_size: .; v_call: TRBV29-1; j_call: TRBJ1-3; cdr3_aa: CSVEDHGRGGNTIYF; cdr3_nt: TGCAGCGTTGAAGATCATGGGAGGGGTGGAAACACCATATATTTT